This T cell receptor (beta chain) originates from a study of blood T cell repertoires in COVID-19. Overall study: The cDNA or gDNA used as material had been derived from T cells, B-cell-depleted T cells, or PBMCs.

Study processing details: Amplification from reference gene primers served as the basis for estimated nucleated cell counts. Profiling relied on immunoSEQ multiplex PCR, and the TCRdb table lists in-frame clones only, not all of them. V and J calls and clone size follow that table, whereas D and trimming were derived from the DNA. The table shows about 68,000 clones, with 86% occurring only once. The sequencing sample was made of peripheral blood. The TCR was taken from a man aged 25-45 years with acute or convalescent COVID-19.

The CDR3 here is CASSQDRGEYEQYF. The CDR3 bases are TGTGCCAGCAGCCAAGACAGGGGGGAATACGAGCAGTACTTC. The chain recombines TRBV4-2 with TRBJ2-7; TRBD1 might be the D (7 bases). The CDR3 extends over 14 amino acids. Per germline, CDR1 LGHNA and CDR2 YNFKEQ. V lost 0 bases and J lost 4, with 10 bases in between.